This T cell receptor (beta chain) was observed in a study of PD-1 blockade in classical Hodgkin lymphoma. Note on this clone: No antigen is known for it.

Time point specified: cycle 4 day 1 (C4D1), after around six weeks of nivolumab. Patients all relapsed after autologous stem cell transplantation, and there was variation in brentuximab vedotin exposure. The CDR3 is 16 amino acids. After removal of 5 bases from V and 7 bases from J, the junction contained 12 bases not matched to a gene. CDR1 is LNHDA and CDR2 is SQIVND in the germline V gene (reference sequence). Here immunoSEQ multiplex PCR was the method, and the copy in TCRdb shows in-frame clones only, minus some. The data contain 7,500 to 9,000 clones, around 88% of them singletons. Findings and limits, study-wide: CD4+ TCR diversity, unlike CD8+, rose significantly by C4D1. Prior therapy or disease activity may underlie the repertoire differences, whose causes remain undefined.

Sequenced here: peripheral blood mononuclear cells (PBMCs), sampled before the fourth cycle of nivolumab. This TCR came from a human donor with classical Hodgkin lymphoma. The chain has TRBV19 and TRBJ2-4; 9 bases are a match to TRBD1. The chain's CDR3 is CASSPFGGQGLNIQYF. CDR3 nucleotides: TGTGCCAGTAGTCCCTTTGGCGGACAGGGGCTGAACATTCAGTACTTC.